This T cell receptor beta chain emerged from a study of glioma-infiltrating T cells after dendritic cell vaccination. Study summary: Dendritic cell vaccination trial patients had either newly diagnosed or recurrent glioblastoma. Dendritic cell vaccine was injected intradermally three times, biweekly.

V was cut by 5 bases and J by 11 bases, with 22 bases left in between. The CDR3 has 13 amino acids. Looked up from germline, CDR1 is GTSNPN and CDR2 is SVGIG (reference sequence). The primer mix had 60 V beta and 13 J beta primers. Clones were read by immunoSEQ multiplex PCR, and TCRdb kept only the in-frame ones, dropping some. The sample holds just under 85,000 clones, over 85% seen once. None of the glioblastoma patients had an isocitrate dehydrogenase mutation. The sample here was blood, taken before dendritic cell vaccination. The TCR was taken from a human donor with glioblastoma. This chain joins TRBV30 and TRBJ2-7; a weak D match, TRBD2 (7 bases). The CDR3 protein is CAWAPVTGRVEYF. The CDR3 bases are TGTGCCTGGGCACCCGTTACAGGGAGGGTTGAGTACTTC.